The rows below give T cell receptor beta chains drawn from one sample of a study of cytomegalovirus exposure and HLA in healthy donors. Sequenced by immunoSEQ multiplex PCR; TCRdb stores in-frame clones only, minus some. This table holds more than 150,000 clones, around 75% found once. Material: PBMCs. These receptors were collected from a man between 40 and 49 years old in good health and CMV-seropositive. Both conserved end residues are part of each CDR3. A D gene is named only where the DNA matches it firmly. Clone size is not always given. Where it is, it says once, few, many or a class for expanded clones.

. . TRBJ2-1 TRBV12-2 CASRPELQDRLYNEQFF TGTGCAAGTCGCCCTGAGCTACAGGACAGGCTATACAATGAGCAGTTCTTC
few TRBD1 TRBJ2-5 TRBV5-1 CASSAGTVKGETQYF TGCGCCAGCAGCGCCGGGACAGTCAAGGGGGAGACCCAGTACTTC
once . TRBJ2-5 TRBV7-8 CASSFSGTPEETQYF TGTGCCAGCAGCTTCTCCGGGACACCTGAAGAGACCCAGTACTTC
few . TRBJ1-4 TRBV2 CASSQTGDEKLFF TGTGCCAGCAGCCAGACAGGAGATGAAAAACTGTTTTTT
. TRBD1 TRBJ2-3 TRBV18 CASSPLRTGGTDTQYF TGTGCCAGCTCACCCCTAAGGACAGGGGGCACAGATACGCAGTATTTT
. . TRBJ1-5 TRBV21-1 CASSKETRDTSNQPQHF TGTGCCAGCAGCAAAGAGACCCGGGACACCAGCAATCAGCCCCAGCATTTT
few TRBD1 TRBJ1-5 TRBV19 CASSTDRGQGQPQHF TGTGCCAGTAGTACCGACAGGGGGCAAGGTCAGCCCCAGCATTTT
. . TRBJ2-2 TRBV19 CASSFTRGQGTGELFF TGTGCCAGTAGTTTCACAAGGGGACAAGGGACCGGGGAGCTGTTTTTT
. . TRBJ1-2 TRBV6-6 CASSLASYGYTF TGTGCCAGCAGTTTGGCCTCCTATGGCTACACCTTC
. TRBD1 TRBJ1-4 TRBV25-1 CASGRDRGNEKLFF TGTGCCAGCGGACGGGACAGGGGGAATGAAAAACTGTTTTTT
. . TRBJ1-1 TRBV2 CASSEAHPTIMNTEAFF TGTGCCAGCAGTGAAGCCCACCCCACTATTATGAACACTGAAGCTTTCTTT
. TRBD1 TRBJ1-4 TRBV6-5 CASSRTGVTEKLFF TGTGCCAGCAGCCGAACAGGGGTAACTGAAAAACTGTTTTTT
. TRBD1 TRBJ2-7 TRBV19 CASSSRGRGEQYF TGTGCCAGTAGTTCCAGGGGGCGAGGCGAGCAGTACTTC
. TRBD2 TRBJ2-5 TRBV19 CASSMPSGGPPETQYF TGTGCCAGTAGTATGCCTAGCGGGGGCCCCCCAGAGACCCAGTACTTC
. TRBD1 TRBJ2-7 TRBV7-3 CASKGQGAYEQYF TGTGCCAGCAAAGGACAGGGGGCCTACGAGCAGTACTTC
. TRBD1 TRBJ1-2 TRBV6-6 CASSRRTGDYGYTF TGTGCCAGCAGCAGGAGGACAGGGGACTATGGCTACACCTTC
. . TRBJ1-5 TRBV19 CASSHSSGRGNQPQHF TGTGCCAGTAGTCACTCGTCGGGGCGGGGAAATCAGCCCCAGCATTTT
few . TRBJ2-5 TRBV18 CASSRQKETQYF TGTGCCAGCTCCCGACAGAAAGAGACCCAGTACTTC
. TRBD2 TRBJ2-2 TRBV15 CATSWGLAVKGGTGELFF TGTGCCACCAGCTGGGGACTAGCCGTTAAGGGAGGCACCGGGGAGCTGTTTTTT
. TRBD1 TRBJ2-7 TRBV6-1 CASIQGAYEQYF TGTGCCAGCATCCAGGGGGCCTACGAGCAGTACTTC
. TRBD2 TRBJ2-1 TRBV28 CASSSGGVEQFF TGTGCCAGCAGTTCGGGGGGGGTTGAGCAGTTCTTC
. . TRBJ1-1 TRBV10-3 CAISESPTGGNTEAFF TGTGCCATCAGTGAGTCCCCCACGGGGGGGAACACTGAAGCTTTCTTT
. . TRBJ2-7 TRBV18 CASSTNYEQYF TGTGCCAGCTCAACTAACTACGAGCAGTACTTC
. . TRBJ2-5 TRBV28 CASSTQGREQYF TGTGCCAGCAGTACCCAGGGTCGGGAGCAGTACTTC
. . TRBJ1-1 TRBV7-3 CASSPKAGADTEAFF TGTGCCAGCAGCCCTAAGGCAGGGGCGGACACTGAAGCTTTCTTT
. TRBD1 TRBJ1-6 TRBV19 CASTPRDRVVSPLHF TGTGCCAGTACCCCCCGGGACAGGGTTGTTTCACCCCTCCACTTT
. . TRBJ2-5 TRBV5-4 CASSLARGQETQYF TGTGCCAGCAGCTTGGCCAGGGGCCAAGAGACCCAGTACTTC
. . TRBJ2-5 TRBV5-6 CASSFPRVQETQYF TGTGCCAGCAGCTTTCCGAGGGTACAAGAGACCCAGTACTTC